In its sample, the clone carrying this TCR beta chain was seen a few times. The data originate from a study of blood T cell repertoires in COVID-19. Study summary: Samples representing acute and convalescent COVID-19 were sourced from the United States, Italy and Spain.

Assay used: immunoSEQ multiplex PCR; TCRdb lists only in-frame clones, some missing. The sample includes hundreds of thousands of clones, 65% to 85% of them seen just once. The sample comprised peripheral blood. This TCR came from an elderly woman with acute or convalescent COVID-19.

The CDR3 DNA reads as TGTGCCAGTGGACAGGAGAGCTCCTATAATTCACCCCTCCACTTT. It codes for CASGQESSYNSPLHF. This chain joins TRBV19 and TRBJ1-6; 7 nucleotides align to TRBD1. Looked up from germline, CDR1 is LNHDA and CDR2 is SQIVND (reference sequence). V lost 8 bases, J lost 0 bases, and 4 bases stayed unmatched. The CDR3 extends over 15 amino acids.